What follows describes a single T cell receptor (beta chain). The identical CDR3 is also encoded by other nucleotide sequences in the sample. The data were obtained in a study of shared clonotypes between healthy human individuals. Libraries were prepared by immunoSEQ multiplex PCR; TCRdb keeps only in-frame clonotypes and omits some of them. The sample yields 850,000 to 1,200,000 clones, roughly 80% seen once. The sequence was obtained from a man between 18 and 35 years old in good health. Sequencing was done on a sample of memory CD4+ T cells sorted from blood. Stated subset: CD45RA-negative fraction.

The CDR3 here is CAISETGETQYF. The CDR3 region has the DNA TGTGCCATCAGTGAGACGGGGGAGACCCAGTACTTC. The chain couples TRBV10-3 to TRBJ2-5; possibly TRBD2 for D (5 bases). Trimming pared 2 bases from V and 5 bases from J, leaving 6 bases between. The CDR3 runs to 12 residues. The germline gives CDR1 ENHRY, CDR2 SYGVKD.